The entry below describes one T cell receptor beta chain. This sample is part of a study of OX40 agonist ivuxolimab in advanced cancers. This CDR3 has 16 amino acids. Trimming shortened V by 2 bases and J by 4 bases, and 14 bases separated the two germline ends. Germline V CDR1 and CDR2: MDHEN, SYDVKM. The assay was immunoSEQ multiplex PCR, and TCRdb's table has in-frame clones only and misses some. The repertoire holds 35,000 to 55,000 clones, with 87% as singletons. The chain joins TRBV28 to TRBJ2-2; either TRBD1 or TRBD2 may supply D (5 bases each). Sequences were derived from CD4+ or CD8+ T cells sorted from blood, sampled in a trial of the OX40 agonist ivuxolimab. The origin of this receptor is an adult with an advanced solid tumor such as melanoma, head and neck, liver or kidney cancer. CDR3 in DNA: TGTGCCAGCAGTTTAAGTCAGGGTGGGAGCACCGGGGAGCTGTTTTTT. Its protein product is CASSLSQGGSTGELFF.